This T cell receptor beta chain appears in the sequencing data of a study of immune characterization of retroperitoneal liposarcoma. Germline V lookup: CDR1 SGHTA, CDR2 FQGNSA. The CDR3 length is 14 residues. V gave up 4 bases and J gave up 0 bases; unmatched junction bases: 0. TCRdb redid the calling of the PCR reads with MiXCR, one entry per CDR3 protein. In the table there are 2,500 or so distinct CDR3 sequences, 35% to 45% of which are singletons. This clonotype was seen a few times. This sequence joins TRBV7-2 and TRBJ2-7, with TRBD2 matching 10 bases. The source is a male donor with retroperitoneal liposarcoma. The sequencing input was tumor tissue. The CDR3 region is CASSWTSGSYEQYF. The CDR3 bases are TGTGCCAGCAGCTGGACTAGCGGCTCCTACGAGCAGTACTTC. Drawing the rest from reference TRBV7-2 and TRBJ2-7, the complete variable domain is GAGVSQSPSNKVTEKGKDVELRCDPISGHTALYWYRQSLGQGLEFLIYFQGNSAPDKSGLPSDRFSAERTGGSVSTLTIQRTQQEDSAVYLCASSWTSGSYEQYFGPGTRLTVT.